This passage covers 5 T cell receptor beta chains from one sample sequenced in a study of cytomegalovirus exposure and HLA in healthy donors (dated by TCRdb to about 2017). Library generation was performed with the immunoSEQ multiplex PCR assay. A mixture of 60 forward primers for TCR Vbeta segments and 13 reverse primers for TCR Jbeta segments was used in the multiplex PCR. Sourced from immuneACCESS, this table was stored by TCRdb with only in-frame sequences that have V and J called. A share of the clones is absent; for the studies checked, an unresolved V gene accounts for under half, and the remainder has no known explanation. The sample profile shows about 170,000 clones; 80% to 90% of them were found once. 2.4% of the sample lies in the top ten. Sequencing was done on a sample of PBMCs. The receptors originated from a male donor in good health and CMV-seronegative.

This clone was picked up a small number of times. The V gene is TRBV6-5, the J gene TRBJ1-2, with 9 bases fitting TRBD1. V was pared by 6 bases and J by 8 bases, with 4 bases of the junction left unmatched. Germline V gives CDR1 MNHEY, CDR2 SVGAGI. There are 12 residues in the CDR3. The CDR3 spells CASRRTGEGYTF. The CDR3 DNA reads as TGTGCCAGCAGGCGGACAGGGGAGGGCTACACCTTC.

The J gene is TRBJ2-7, the V gene TRBV4-2, with TRBD2 matching 10 bases. V was pared by 1 base and J by 0 bases, with 3 bases of the junction left unmatched. Germline loops: CDR1 LGHNA, CDR2 YNFKEQ. The CDR3 is 16 residues long. For the CDR3, the DNA is TGTGCCAGCAGCCAAGGACTAGCGGGCATCTCCTACGAGCAGTACTTC. Its translation: CASSQGLAGISYEQYF.

The V call is TRBV29-1, the J call TRBJ2-1; 11 bases align to TRBD2. Germline CDR1 is SQVTM and CDR2 is ANQGSEA. There are 14 residues in the CDR3. V shed 6 bases and J 6 bases; nucleotides not matched to a gene: 7. The CDR3 loop is CSVVAGGPGNEQFF. The CDR3 region has the DNA TGCAGCGTGGTAGCGGGAGGGCCGGGCAATGAGCAGTTCTTC.

The chain combines TRBV4-1 with TRBJ2-7, with a tentative D call TRBD2 (5 bases). This CDR3 region has 13 residues. Looked up from germline, CDR1 is MGHRA and CDR2 is YSYEKL. The V end was cut by 3 bases, the J end by 7 bases, with 13 bases between. CDR3 nucleotide sequence: TGCGCCAGCAGCCAGACGAGGGAGCGGGAGCAGTACTTC. Its translation is CASSQTREREQYF.

Worth noting for this clone: Other DNA sequences from this sample encode an identical CDR3 as well. The genes are TRBV6-1 and TRBJ1-2, with D maybe TRBD1 (6 bases). The CDR3 is 13 residues long. Trimming took 1 base from V and 3 from J, leaving 6 bases between them. Germline V CDR1 and CDR2: MNHNS, SASEGT. CDR3 nucleotides: TGTGCCAGCAGTGAAGACAGGGACTATGGCTACACCTTC. Translation: CASSEDRDYGYTF.